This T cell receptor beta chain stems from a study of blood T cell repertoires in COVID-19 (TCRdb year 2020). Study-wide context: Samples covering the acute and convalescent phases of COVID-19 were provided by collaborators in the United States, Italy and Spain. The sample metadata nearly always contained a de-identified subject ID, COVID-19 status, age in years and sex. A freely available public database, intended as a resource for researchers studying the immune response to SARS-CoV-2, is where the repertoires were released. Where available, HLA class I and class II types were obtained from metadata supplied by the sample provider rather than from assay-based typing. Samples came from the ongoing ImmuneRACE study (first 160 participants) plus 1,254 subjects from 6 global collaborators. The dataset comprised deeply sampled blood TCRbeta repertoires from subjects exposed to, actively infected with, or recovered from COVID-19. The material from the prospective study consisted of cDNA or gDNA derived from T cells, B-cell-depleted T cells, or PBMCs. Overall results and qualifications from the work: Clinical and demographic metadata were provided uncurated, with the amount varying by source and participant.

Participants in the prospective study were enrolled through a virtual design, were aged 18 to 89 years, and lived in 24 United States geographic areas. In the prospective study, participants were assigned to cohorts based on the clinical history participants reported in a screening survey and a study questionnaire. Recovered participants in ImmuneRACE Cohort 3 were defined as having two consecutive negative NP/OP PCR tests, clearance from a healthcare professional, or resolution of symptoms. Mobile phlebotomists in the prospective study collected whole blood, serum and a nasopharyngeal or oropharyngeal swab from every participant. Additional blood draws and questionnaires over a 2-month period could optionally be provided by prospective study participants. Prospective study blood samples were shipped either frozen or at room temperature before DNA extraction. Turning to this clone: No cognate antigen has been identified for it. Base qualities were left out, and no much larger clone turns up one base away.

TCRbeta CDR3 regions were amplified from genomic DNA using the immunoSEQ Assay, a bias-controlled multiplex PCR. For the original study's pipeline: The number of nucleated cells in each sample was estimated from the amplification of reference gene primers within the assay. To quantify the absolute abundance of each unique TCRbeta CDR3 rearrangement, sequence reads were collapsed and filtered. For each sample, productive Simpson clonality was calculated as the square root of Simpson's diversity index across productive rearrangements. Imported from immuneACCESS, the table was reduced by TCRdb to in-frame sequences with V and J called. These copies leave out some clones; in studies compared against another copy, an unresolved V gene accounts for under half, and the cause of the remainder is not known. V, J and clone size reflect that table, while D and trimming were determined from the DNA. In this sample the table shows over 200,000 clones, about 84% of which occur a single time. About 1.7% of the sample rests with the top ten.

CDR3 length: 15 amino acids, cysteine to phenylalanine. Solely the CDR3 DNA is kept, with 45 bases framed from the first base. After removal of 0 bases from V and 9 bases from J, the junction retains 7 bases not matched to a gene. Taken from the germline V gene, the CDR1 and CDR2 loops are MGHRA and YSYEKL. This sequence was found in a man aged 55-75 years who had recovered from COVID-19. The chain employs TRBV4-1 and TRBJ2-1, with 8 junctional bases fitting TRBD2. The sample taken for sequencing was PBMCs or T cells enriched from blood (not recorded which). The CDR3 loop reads CASSQEVAGYGEQFF. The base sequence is TGCGCCAGCAGCCAAGAAGTAGCGGGGTATGGTGAGCAGTTCTTC.